Detailed here is one TCR beta chain. Its specificity is not known. The CDR3 has 16 amino acids. Between the trimmed V and J ends, which lost 11 bases and 5 bases, there was a span of 27 bases. Looked up from germline, CDR1 is MDHEN and CDR2 is SYDVKM. The sample is drawn from a study of a mutant IDH1 vaccine in newly diagnosed glioma. Across the study: The initiation of vaccination occurred 4-6 weeks after radiotherapy alone, or with temozolomide cycles. Treated patients were approximately 62% male, approximately 38% female, mean age 40.4 years. Therapy received beforehand was radiotherapy, temozolomide, or both, with most patients given both.

TCRdb's copy holds only in-frame clones and misses some; the assay was immunoSEQ multiplex PCR. The sample carries some 120,000 clones, over 75% recorded once. Documented time point: week 11, during vaccination. Each vaccine dose was 300 ug of mutant IDH1 20-mer peptide, with topical imiquimod. The rearrangement links TRBV28 to TRBJ1-1; no firm D call. The TCR sequence derives from a man in his forties with glioma. Material: PBMCs, obtained from a glioma patient whose treatment included an IDH1 peptide vaccine. In DNA, the CDR3 is TGTGCCTGCGCCTCCCTGCATAAGGGTCTGGAGACTGAAGCTTTCTTT. This sequence encodes CACASLHKGLETEAFF.